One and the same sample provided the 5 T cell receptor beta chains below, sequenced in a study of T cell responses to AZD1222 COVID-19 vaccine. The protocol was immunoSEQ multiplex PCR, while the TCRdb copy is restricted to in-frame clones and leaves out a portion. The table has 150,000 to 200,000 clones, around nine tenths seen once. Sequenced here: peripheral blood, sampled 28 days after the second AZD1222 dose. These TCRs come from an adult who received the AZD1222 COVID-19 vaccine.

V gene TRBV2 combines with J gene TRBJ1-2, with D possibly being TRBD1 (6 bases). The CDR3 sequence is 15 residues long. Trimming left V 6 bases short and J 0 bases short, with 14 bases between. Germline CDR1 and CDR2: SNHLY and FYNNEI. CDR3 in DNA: TGTGCCAGCAGGAGATTACAGGGATCTAACTATGGCTACACCTTC. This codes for CASRRLQGSNYGYTF.

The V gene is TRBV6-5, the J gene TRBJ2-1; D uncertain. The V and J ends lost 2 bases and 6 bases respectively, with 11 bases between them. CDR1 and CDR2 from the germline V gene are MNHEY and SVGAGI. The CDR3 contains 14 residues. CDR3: CASSYNGSPNEQFF. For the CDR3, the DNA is TGTGCCAGCAGTTACAATGGATCCCCCAATGAGCAGTTCTTC.

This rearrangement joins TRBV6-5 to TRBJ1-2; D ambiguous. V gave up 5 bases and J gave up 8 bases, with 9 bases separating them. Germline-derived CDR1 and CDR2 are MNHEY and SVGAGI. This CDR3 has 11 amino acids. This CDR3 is CASSRHGGYTF. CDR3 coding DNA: TGTGCCAGCAGTAGACATGGCGGCTACACCTTC.

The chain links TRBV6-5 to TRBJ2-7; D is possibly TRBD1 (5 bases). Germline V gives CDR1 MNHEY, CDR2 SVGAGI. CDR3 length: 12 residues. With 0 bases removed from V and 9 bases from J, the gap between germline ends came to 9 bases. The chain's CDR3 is CASSYSQGRQYF. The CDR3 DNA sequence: TGTGCCAGCAGTTACTCGCAGGGCAGGCAGTACTTC.

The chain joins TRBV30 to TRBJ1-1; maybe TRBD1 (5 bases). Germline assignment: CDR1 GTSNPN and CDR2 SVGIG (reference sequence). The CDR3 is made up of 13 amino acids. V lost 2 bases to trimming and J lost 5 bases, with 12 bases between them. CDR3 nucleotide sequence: TGTGCCTGGAGTTATGGGGCTGGGACTGAAGCTTTCTTT. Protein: CAWSYGAGTEAFF.